The entry that follows covers one T cell receptor (beta chain) sequence. Its antigen remains unknown. Single viable CD3+CD4+CD8-CD45RO+ cells were sorted as the memory CD4+ T cells. CMV serostatus came from serum IgG against pp150, pp28, p38, p52. Positive selection with CD4 microbeads enriched total CD4+ T cells. The CDR3 has 16 residues. Germline V gene sequence: CDR1 SGDLS, CDR2 YYNGEE. Trimming took 4 bases from V and 5 from J; bases not matched to a gene: 8. This specimen comes from a study of memory CD4+ T cells and cytomegalovirus serostatus. Sequencing used immunoSEQ multiplex PCR; TCRdb keeps in-frame clones, though not all of them. The sample has approximately 46,000 clones, roughly three quarters seen once. Study observations and caveats: Of 150 to 200 reported CMV TCRbeta sequences, just over 65 were found in memory CD4+ repertoires.

V is TRBV9 and J is TRBJ2-1, with 11 nucleotides matching TRBD2. The TCR was taken from an adult in good health and CMV-seronegative. Sequenced: memory CD4+ T cells from blood. CDR3 protein: CASSPPSGRNHNEQFF. The CDR3, as DNA: TGTGCCAGCAGCCCCCCTAGCGGGAGGAACCACAATGAGCAGTTCTTC.